The 13 T cell receptor beta chains given below trace back to one sample, sequenced in a study of T cell responses to AZD1222 COVID-19 vaccine. The protocol was immunoSEQ multiplex PCR, while the TCRdb copy is restricted to in-frame clones and leaves out a portion. This table holds under 35,000 clones, 85% to 90% found once. Material: peripheral blood, obtained 28 days after the second AZD1222 dose. Every receptor here comes from an adult who received the AZD1222 COVID-19 vaccine.

This chain's CDR3 is CASSRDSQTEKLFF. CDR3 in DNA: TGTGCCAGCAGTCGGGACTCCCAGACGGAAAAACTGTTTTTT. The chain uses TRBV6-5 and TRBJ1-4; possibly TRBD1 for D (5 bases). The CDR3 runs 14 residues. In germline, CDR1 is MNHEY, CDR2 SVGAGI. The germline V and J ends were trimmed by 5 bases and 8 bases, with 15 bases remaining between them.

The rearrangement links TRBV18 to TRBJ1-1; maybe TRBD1 (6 bases). Trimming pared 6 bases from V and 7 bases from J, leaving 15 bases between. The germline gives CDR1 KGHSH, CDR2 LQKENI. The CDR3 sequence is 13 residues long. CDR3 nucleotide sequence: TGTGCCAGCTCCCTCGGACAGAATAATGAAGCTTTCTTT. Residues: CASSLGQNNEAFF. Together with reference TRBV18 and TRBJ1-1, the CDR3 gives the full variable domain: NAGVMQNPRHLVRRRGQEARLRCSPMKGHSHVYWYRQLPEEGLKFMVYLQKENIIDESGMPKERFSAEFPKEGPSILRIQQVVRGDSAAYFCASSLGQNNEAFFGQGTRLTVV.

This clone was observed a few times. The V gene is TRBV19, the J gene TRBJ1-2; 7 bases line up with TRBD1. Germline V gene data show CDR1 as LNHDA and CDR2 as SQIVND (reference sequence). The CDR3 runs 16 residues. V lost 5 bases and J lost 3; bases outside the gene matches: 12. CDR3 protein: CASSSPGGGLDYGYTF. In DNA form, the CDR3 reads TGTGCCAGTAGTTCTCCAGGGGGGGGACTGGACTATGGCTACACCTTC.

CDR3 in amino acids: CASSLESGNTIYF. CDR3 in DNA: TGTGCCAGCAGCTTGGAGTCTGGAAACACCATATATTTT. The chain carries TRBV5-4 and TRBJ1-3, with unresolved D. Deletions cut 0 bases from V and 1 base from J, with 2 bases between. This CDR3 region has 13 residues. The germline V gene has CDR1 SGHNT and CDR2 YYREEE (reference sequence).

This chain uses TRBV7-2 with TRBJ1-2; D is unresolved. This CDR3 is built from 13 residues. V was clipped by 1 base and J by 5 bases, with 8 bases between them. CDR1 and CDR2 (germline): SGHTA, FQGNSA. The CDR3 DNA reads as TGTGCCAGCAGCTTAGGTTGGGAATATGGCTACACCTTC. Protein product: CASSLGWEYGYTF.

The rearrangement joins TRBV2 to TRBJ1-3; unclear D gene. Germline lookup yields CDR1 SNHLY and CDR2 FYNNEI. The CDR3 is made up of 14 amino acids. The V gene lost 6 bases and the J gene lost 0 bases, with 9 bases spanning the gap. The CDR3 sequence: CASSHGDSGNTIYF. The CDR3 nucleotides are TGTGCCAGCAGCCACGGTGACTCTGGAAACACCATATATTTT.

The chain joins TRBV4-1 to TRBJ1-1; 9 positions match TRBD1. The CDR3 runs 14 residues. From germline, CDR1 is MGHRA and CDR2 YSYEKL. The junction had 6 bases not matched to a gene; V was cut back by 4 bases and J by 6 bases. The DNA for the CDR3 is TGCGCCAGCAGCCCCCGGGACAGGGACGCTGAAGCTTTCTTT. Protein: CASSPRDRDAEAFF.

The chain has TRBV2 and TRBJ1-2; 7 nucleotides match TRBD1. Germline CDR1 is SNHLY and CDR2 is FYNNEI. The V and J ends lost 6 bases and 5 bases, in that order; junction bases with no gene match: 9. The CDR3 spans 14 residues. The CDR3 region is CASRTGIQVYGYTF. CDR3 DNA sequence: TGTGCCAGCAGGACAGGGATACAAGTGTATGGCTACACCTTC.

The rearrangement links TRBV9 to TRBJ1-4; TRBD1 agrees at 9 bases. This CDR3 has 17 amino acids. The junction had 13 bases not matched to a gene; V was cut back by 4 bases and J by 6 bases. From germline, CDR1 is SGDLS and CDR2 YYNGEE. In nucleotides, the CDR3 is TGTGCCAGCAGCCTAGGGACAGGGAGATACGGGGATGAAAAACTGTTTTTT. This translates into CASSLGTGRYGDEKLFF.

The rearrangement links TRBV3-1 (or the pseudogene TRBV3-2) to TRBJ2-2; 9 bases fit TRBD1. The germline gives CDR1 LGHDT, CDR2 YNNKEL (reference sequence). This CDR3 is 15 amino acids long. The ends lost 4 bases at V and 6 bases at J; junction bases unmatched: 6. CDR3 residues: CASSPDRGGAGELFF. The DNA for the CDR3 is TGTGCCAGCAGCCCTGACAGGGGGGGAGCCGGGGAGCTGTTTTTT.

V is TRBV19 and J is TRBJ2-4; 7 positions match TRBD1. This CDR3 contains 15 residues. Germline CDR1 is LNHDA and CDR2 is SQIVND (reference sequence). Trimming took 6 bases from V and 3 from J; bases not matched to a gene: 8. As DNA, the CDR3 is TGTGCCAGTAGAATGACAGGGTCGGACAAAAACATTCAGTACTTC. It encodes CASRMTGSDKNIQYF.

The chain has TRBV28 and TRBJ2-1; 16 nucleotides line up with TRBD2. With 3 bases clipped from V and 7 bases from J, the junction kept 3 bases outside the gene matches. The CDR3 has 16 residues. CDR1 and CDR2 (germline): MDHEN, SYDVKM. CDR3 nucleotides: TGTGCCAGCAGTTTGGGGACTAGCGGGAGGGGTAATGAGCAGTTCTTC. It encodes CASSLGTSGRGNEQFF.

The rearrangement uses TRBV15 and TRBJ1-5, with TRBD1 identical over 7 bases. This CDR3 has 17 amino acids. Losses at the gene ends were 6 bases for V and 0 bases for J; bases not matched to a gene: 11. The germline CDR1 and CDR2 sequences are LNHNV and YYDKDF (reference sequence). The DNA for the CDR3 is TGTGCCACCAGGCCGGGACAGAGATTCGATAGCAATCAGCCCCAGCATTTT. It translates to CATRPGQRFDSNQPQHF.